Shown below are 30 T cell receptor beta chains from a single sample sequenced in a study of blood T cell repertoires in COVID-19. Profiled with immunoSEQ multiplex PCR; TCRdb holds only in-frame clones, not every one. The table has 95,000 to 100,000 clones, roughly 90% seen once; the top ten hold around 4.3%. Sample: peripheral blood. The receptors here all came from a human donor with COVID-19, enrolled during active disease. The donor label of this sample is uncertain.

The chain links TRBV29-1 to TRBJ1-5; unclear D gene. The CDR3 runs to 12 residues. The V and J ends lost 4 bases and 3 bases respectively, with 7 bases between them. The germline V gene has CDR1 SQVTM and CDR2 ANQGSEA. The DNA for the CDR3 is TGCAGCGTTGCGGGTTTCAATCAGCCCCAGCATTTT. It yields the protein CSVAGFNQPQHF.

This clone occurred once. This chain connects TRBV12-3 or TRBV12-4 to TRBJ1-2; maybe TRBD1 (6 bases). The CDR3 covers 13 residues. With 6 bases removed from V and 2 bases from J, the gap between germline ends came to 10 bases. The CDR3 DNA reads TGTGCCAGCAGCCGCGGACAGAACTATGGCTACACCTTC. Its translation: CASSRGQNYGYTF.

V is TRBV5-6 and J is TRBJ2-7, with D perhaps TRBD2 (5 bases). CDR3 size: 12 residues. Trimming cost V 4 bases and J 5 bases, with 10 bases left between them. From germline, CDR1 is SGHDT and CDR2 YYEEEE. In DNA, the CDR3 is TGTGCCAGCAGCCGGGATGGCGACGAGCAGTACTTC. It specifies CASSRDGDEQYF.

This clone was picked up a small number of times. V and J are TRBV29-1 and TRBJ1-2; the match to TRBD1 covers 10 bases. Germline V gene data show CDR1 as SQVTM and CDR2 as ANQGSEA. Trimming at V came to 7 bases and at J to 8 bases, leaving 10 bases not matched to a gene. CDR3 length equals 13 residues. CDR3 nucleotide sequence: TGCAGCGCCGACGGGACAGGGGTATACGGCTACACCTTC. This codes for CSADGTGVYGYTF. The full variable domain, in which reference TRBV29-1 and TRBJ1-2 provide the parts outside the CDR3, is SAVISQKPSRDICQRGTSLTIQCQVDSQVTMMFWYRQQPGQSLTLIATANQGSEATYESGFVIDKFPISRPNLTFSTLTVSNMSPEDSSIYLCSADGTGVYGYTFGSGTRLTVV.

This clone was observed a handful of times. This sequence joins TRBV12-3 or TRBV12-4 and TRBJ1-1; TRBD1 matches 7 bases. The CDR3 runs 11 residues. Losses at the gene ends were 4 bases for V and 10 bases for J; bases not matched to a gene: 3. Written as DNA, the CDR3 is TGTGCCAGCAGTTGGGGGACAGCAGCTTTCTTT. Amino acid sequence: CASSWGTAAFF.

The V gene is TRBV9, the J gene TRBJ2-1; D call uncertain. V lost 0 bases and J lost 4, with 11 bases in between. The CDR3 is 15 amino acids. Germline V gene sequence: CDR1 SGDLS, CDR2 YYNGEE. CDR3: CASSVGNPQYNEQFF. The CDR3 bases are TGTGCCAGCAGCGTAGGGAACCCACAGTACAATGAGCAGTTCTTC.

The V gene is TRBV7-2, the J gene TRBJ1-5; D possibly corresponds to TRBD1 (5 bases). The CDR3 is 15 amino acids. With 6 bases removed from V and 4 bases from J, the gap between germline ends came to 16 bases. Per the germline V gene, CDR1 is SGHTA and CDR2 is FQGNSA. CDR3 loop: CASRLGRGPNQPQHF. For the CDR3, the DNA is TGTGCCAGCAGGCTTGGGAGGGGCCCAAATCAGCCCCAGCATTTT.

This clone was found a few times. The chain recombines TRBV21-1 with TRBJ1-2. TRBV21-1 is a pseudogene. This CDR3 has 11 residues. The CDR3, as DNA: TGTGCCAGCACGGACCGGGGTGGCTACACCTTC. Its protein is CASTDRGGYTF.

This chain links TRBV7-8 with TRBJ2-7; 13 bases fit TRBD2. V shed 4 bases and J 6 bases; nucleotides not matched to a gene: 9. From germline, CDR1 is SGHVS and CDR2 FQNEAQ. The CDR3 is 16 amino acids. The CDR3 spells CASSSTGLAGFSEQYF. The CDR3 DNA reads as TGTGCCAGCAGCTCCACGGGACTAGCGGGATTTTCCGAGCAGTACTTC. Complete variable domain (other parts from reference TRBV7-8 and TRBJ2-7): GAGVSQSPRYKVAKRGQDVALRCDPISGHVSLFWYQQALGQGPEFLTYFQNEAQLDKSGLPSDRFFAERPEGSVSTLKIQRTQQEDSAVYLCASSSTGLAGFSEQYFGPGTRLTVT.

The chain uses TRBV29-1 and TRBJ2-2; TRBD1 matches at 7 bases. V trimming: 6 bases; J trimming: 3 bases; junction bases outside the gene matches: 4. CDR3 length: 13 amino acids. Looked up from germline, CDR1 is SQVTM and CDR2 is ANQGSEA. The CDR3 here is CSVGQRYTGELFF. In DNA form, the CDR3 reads TGCAGCGTGGGACAGCGTTACACCGGGGAGCTGTTTTTT.

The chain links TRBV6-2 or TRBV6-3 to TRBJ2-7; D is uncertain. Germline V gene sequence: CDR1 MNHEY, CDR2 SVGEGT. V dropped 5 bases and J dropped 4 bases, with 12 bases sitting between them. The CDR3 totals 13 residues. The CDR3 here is CASSRPDLYEQYF. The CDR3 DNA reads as TGTGCCAGCAGTCGACCCGACTTGTACGAGCAGTACTTC.

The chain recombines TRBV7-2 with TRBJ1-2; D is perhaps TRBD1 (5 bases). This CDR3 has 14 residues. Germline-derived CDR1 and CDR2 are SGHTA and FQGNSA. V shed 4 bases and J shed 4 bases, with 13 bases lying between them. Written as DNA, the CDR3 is TGTGCCAGCAGCTCCAGGGATAGGGGCTATGGCTACACCTTC. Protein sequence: CASSSRDRGYGYTF.

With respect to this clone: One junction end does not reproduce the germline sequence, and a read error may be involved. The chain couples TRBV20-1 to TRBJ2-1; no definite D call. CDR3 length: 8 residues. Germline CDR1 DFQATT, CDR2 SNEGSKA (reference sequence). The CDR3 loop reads CSARDTVF. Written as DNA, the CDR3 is TGCAGTGCTAGAGATACGGTCTTC.

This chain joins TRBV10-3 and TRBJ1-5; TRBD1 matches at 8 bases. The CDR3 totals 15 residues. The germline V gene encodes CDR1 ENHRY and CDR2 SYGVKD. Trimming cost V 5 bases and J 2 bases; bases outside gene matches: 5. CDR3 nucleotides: TGTGCCATCAGTCCCGGGACAGGACGCAATCAGCCCCAGCATTTT. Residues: CAISPGTGRNQPQHF.

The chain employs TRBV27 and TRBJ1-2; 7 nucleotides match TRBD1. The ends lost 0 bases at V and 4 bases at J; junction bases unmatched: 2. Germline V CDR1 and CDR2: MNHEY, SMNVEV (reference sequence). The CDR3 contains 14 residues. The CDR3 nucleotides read TGTGCCAGCAGTTTATCGGGACAGAGCTATGGCTACACCTTC. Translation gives CASSLSGQSYGYTF.

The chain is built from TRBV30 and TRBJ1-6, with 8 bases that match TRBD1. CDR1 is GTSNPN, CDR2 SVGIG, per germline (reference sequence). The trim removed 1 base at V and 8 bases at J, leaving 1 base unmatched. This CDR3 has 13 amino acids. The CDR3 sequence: CAWSEDRDSPLHF. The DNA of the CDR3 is TGTGCCTGGAGTGAGGACAGGGATTCACCCCTCCACTTT.

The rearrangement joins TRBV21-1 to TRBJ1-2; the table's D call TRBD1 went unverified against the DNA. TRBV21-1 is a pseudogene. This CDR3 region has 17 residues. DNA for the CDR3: TGTGCCAGCAGCCCTGAATCTCGACAGGGGTTTAACTATGGCTACACCTTC. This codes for CASSPESRQGFNYGYTF.

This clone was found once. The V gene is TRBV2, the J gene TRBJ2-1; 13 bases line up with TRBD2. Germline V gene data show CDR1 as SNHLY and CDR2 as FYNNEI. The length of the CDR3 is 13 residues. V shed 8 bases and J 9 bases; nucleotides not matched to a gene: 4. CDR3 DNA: TGTGCCAGCGGACTAGCGGGAGTTAGTGAGCAGTTCTTC. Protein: CASGLAGVSEQFF.

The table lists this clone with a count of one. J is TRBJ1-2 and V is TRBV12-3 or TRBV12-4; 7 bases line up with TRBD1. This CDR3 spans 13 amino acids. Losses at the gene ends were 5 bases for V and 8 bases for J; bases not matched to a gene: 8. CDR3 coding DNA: TGTGCCAGCAGTCAGTCCGGGACAGACGGCTACACCTTC. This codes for CASSQSGTDGYTF.

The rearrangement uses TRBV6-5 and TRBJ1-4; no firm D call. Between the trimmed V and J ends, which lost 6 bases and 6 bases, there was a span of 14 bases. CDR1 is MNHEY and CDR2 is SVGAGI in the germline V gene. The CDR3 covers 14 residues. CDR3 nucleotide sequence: TGTGCCAGCAGCCCCCCGGGATGGGATGAAAAACTGTTTTTT. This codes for CASSPPGWDEKLFF.

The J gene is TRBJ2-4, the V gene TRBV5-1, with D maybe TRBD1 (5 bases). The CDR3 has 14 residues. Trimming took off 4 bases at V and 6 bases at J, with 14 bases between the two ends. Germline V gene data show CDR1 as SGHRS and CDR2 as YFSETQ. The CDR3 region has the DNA TGCGCCAGCAGCGACGCCAGGGCCCTAAACATTCAGTACTTC. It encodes CASSDARALNIQYF.

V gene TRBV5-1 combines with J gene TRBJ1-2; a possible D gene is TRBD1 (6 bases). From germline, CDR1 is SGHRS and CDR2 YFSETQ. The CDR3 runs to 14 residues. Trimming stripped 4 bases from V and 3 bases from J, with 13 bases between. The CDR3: CASSPGAQDYGYTF. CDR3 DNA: TGCGCCAGCAGCCCAGGGGCGCAGGACTATGGCTACACCTTC.

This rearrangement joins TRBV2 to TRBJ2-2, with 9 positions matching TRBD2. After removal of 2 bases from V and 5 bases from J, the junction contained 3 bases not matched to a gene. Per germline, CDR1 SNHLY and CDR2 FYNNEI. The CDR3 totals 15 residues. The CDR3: CASSELAGVTGELFF. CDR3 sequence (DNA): TGTGCCAGCAGTGAATTAGCGGGGGTAACCGGGGAGCTGTTTTTT.

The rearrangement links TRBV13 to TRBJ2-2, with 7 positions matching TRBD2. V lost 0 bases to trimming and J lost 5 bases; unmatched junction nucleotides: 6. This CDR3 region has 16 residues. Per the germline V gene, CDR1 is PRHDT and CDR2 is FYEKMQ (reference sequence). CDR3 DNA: TGTGCCAGCAGCTTAGGCCGGGGAGGGTCAACCGGGGAGCTGTTTTTT. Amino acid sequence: CASSLGRGGSTGELFF.

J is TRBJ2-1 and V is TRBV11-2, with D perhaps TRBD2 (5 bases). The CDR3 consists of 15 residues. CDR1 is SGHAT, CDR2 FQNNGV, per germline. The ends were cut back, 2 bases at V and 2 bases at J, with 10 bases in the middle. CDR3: CASSLSGIAYNEQFF. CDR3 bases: TGTGCCAGCAGCTTATCGGGAATCGCCTACAATGAGCAGTTCTTC.

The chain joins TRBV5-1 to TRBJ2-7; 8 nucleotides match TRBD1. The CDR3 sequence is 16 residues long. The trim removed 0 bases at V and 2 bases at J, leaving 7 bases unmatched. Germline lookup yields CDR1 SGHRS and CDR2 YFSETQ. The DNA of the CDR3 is TGCGCCAGCAGCTTGGGCGACAGGGGATCGGCCTACGAGCAGTACTTC. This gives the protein CASSLGDRGSAYEQYF.

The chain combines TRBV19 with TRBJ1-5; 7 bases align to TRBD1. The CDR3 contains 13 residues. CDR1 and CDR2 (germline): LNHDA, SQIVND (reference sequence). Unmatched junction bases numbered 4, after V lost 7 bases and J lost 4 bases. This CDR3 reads CASNDRENQPQHF. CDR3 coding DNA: TGTGCCAGTAACGACAGGGAGAATCAGCCCCAGCATTTT.

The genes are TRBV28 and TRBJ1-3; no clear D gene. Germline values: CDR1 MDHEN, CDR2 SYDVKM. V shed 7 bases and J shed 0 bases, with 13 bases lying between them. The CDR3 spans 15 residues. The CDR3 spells CASTTSRLSGNTIYF. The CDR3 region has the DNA TGTGCCAGCACTACCTCGAGGCTCTCTGGAAACACCATATATTTT.

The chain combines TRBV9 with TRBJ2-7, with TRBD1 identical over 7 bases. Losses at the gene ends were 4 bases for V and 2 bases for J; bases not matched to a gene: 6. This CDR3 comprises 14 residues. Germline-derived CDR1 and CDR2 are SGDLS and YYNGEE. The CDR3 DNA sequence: TGTGCCAGCAGCTCAGGGACAGTAGCCTACGAGCAGTACTTC. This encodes CASSSGTVAYEQYF.

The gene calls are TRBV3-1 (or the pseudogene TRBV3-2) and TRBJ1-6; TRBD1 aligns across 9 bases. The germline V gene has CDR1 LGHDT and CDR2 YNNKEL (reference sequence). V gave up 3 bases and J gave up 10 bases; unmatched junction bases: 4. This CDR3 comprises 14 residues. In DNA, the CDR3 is TGTGCCAGCAGCCAGGGACAGGGAGAGTCACCCCTCCACTTT. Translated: CASSQGQGESPLHF.